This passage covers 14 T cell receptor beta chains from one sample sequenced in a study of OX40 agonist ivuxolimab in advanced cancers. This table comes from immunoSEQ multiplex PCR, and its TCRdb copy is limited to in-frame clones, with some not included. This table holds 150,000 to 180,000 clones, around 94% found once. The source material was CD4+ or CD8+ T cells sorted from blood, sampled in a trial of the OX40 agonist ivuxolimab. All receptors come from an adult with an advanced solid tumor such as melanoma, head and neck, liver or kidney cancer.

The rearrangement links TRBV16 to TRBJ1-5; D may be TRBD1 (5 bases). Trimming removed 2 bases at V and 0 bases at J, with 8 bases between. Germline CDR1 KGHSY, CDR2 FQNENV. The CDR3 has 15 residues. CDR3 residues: CASSQRGNSNQPQHF. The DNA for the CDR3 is TGTGCCAGCAGCCAAAGGGGTAATAGCAATCAGCCCCAGCATTTT.

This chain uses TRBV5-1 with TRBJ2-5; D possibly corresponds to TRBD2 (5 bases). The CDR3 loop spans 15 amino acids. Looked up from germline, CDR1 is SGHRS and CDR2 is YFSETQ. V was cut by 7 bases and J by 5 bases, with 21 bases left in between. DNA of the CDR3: TGCGCCAGCTGTGGGTCCCTAGCCGGCGGGGAGACCCAGTACTTC. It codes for CASCGSLAGGETQYF.

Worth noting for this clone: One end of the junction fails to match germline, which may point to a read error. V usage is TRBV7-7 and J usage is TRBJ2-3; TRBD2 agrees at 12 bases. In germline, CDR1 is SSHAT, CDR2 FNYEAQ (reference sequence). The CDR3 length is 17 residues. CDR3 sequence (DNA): TGTGCTAGCAGCTTAGGGCTAGCGGGAGGGCCAGGAGATACGCAGTATTTT. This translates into CASSLGLAGGPGDTQYF.

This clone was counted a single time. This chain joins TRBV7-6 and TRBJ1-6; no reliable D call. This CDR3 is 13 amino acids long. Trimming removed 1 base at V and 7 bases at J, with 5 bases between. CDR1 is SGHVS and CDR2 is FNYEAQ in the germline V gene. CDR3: CASSLEQNSPLHF. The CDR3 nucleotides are TGTGCCAGCAGCTTAGAACAGAATTCACCCCTCCACTTT.

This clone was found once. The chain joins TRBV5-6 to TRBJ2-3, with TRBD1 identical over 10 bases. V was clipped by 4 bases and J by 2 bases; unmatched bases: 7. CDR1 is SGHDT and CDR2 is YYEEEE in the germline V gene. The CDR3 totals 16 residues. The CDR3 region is CASSIRTGGATDTQYF. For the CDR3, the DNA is TGTGCCAGCAGCATAAGGACAGGGGGGGCCACAGATACGCAGTATTTT.

The CDR3 DNA follows: TGTGCCAGTAGTATAGGAGGGGGCGGACAAGCCACTGAAGCTTTCTTT. Its protein product is CASSIGGGGQATEAFF. The chain couples TRBV19 to TRBJ1-1; 7 bases fit TRBD1. CDR3 length: 16 amino acids. CDR1 and CDR2 (germline): LNHDA, SQIVND (reference sequence). The V gene end was trimmed by 1 base and the J gene end by 4 bases; junction bases not matched to a gene: 9.

CDR3 region: CASSSIAGSTDTQYF. The CDR3 DNA reads TGCGCCAGCAGCTCCATAGCGGGGAGCACAGATACGCAGTATTTT. The chain has TRBV5-1 and TRBJ2-3, with TRBD2 matching over 8 bases. The V and J ends lost 3 bases and 0 bases, in that order; junction bases with no gene match: 3. CDR1 is SGHRS and CDR2 is YFSETQ in the germline V gene. This CDR3 region has 15 residues.

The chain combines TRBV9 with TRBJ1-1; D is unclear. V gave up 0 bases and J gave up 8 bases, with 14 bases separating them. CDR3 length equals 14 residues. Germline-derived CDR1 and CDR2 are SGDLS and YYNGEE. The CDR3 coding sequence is TGTGCCAGCAGCGTAGGTCAGGTCCCGGGAGAAGCTTTCTTT. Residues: CASSVGQVPGEAFF.

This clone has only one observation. CDR3 protein: CASSPSQMTGQAFF. The CDR3 region has the DNA TGTGCCAGCTCCCCCTCCCAAATGACAGGGCAAGCTTTCTTT. This rearrangement joins TRBV27 to TRBJ1-1; 7 bases line up with TRBD1. This CDR3 is 14 amino acids long. The trim removed 8 bases at V and 9 bases at J, leaving 15 bases unmatched. The germline V gene encodes CDR1 MNHEY and CDR2 SMNVEV (reference sequence).

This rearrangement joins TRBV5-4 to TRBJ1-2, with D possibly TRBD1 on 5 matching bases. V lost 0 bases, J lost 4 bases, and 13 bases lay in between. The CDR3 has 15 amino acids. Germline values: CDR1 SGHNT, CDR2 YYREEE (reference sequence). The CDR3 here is CASSLEVGEPYGYTF. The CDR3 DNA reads TGTGCCAGCAGCTTGGAGGTAGGGGAGCCCTATGGCTACACCTTC. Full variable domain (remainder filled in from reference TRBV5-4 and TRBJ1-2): ETGVTQSPTHLIKTRGQQVTLRCSSQSGHNTVSWYQQALGQGPQFIFQYYREEENGRGNFPPRFSGLQFPNYSSELNVNALELDDSALYLCASSLEVGEPYGYTFGSGTRLTVV.

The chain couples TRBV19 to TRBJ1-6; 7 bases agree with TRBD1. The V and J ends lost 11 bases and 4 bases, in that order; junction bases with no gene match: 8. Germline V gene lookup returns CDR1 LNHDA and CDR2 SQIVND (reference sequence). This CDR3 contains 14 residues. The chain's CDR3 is CAVQGGTYNSPLHF. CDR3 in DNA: TGTGCCGTTCAGGGGGGAACTTATAATTCACCCCTCCACTTT.

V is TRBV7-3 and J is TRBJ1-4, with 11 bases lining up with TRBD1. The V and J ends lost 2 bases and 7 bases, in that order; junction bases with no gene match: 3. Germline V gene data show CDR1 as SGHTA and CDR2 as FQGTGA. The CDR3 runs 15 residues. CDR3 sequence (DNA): TGTGCCAGCAGCTTATCGGGGACAGGGGGTGAAAAACTGTTTTTT. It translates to CASSLSGTGGEKLFF.

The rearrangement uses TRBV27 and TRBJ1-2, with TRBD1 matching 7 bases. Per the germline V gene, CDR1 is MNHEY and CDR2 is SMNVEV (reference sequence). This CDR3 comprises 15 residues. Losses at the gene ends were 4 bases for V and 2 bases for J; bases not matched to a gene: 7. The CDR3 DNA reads TGTGCCAGCAGTTCCCTTCCGACAGGGAACTATGGCTACACCTTC. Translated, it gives CASSSLPTGNYGYTF.

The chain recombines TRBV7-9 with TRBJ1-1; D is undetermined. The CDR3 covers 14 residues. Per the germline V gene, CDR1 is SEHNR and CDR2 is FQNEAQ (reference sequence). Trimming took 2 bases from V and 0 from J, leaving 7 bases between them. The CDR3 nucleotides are TGTGCCAGCAGCTTAAGCCAAATGAACACTGAAGCTTTCTTT. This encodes CASSLSQMNTEAFF.